The 3 T cell receptor beta chains given below trace back to one sample, sequenced in a study of T-cell memory formation after mild COVID-19. TCRdb re-called the 5' RACE reads with MiXCR, one entry per CDR3 protein. Of approximately 400,000 distinct CDR3 sequences in the sample, 20% to 30% were seen once. Sequenced: PBMCs or a T cell subset sorted from them (not recorded which). These receptors were collected from an adult woman who had mild COVID-19 (a few samples of this study predate the infection). Cell type and time point are not known.

This rearrangement joins TRBV6-5 to TRBJ2-2; 11 positions match TRBD2. Germline-derived CDR1 and CDR2 are MNHEY and SVGAGI. This CDR3 is 16 amino acids long. J was trimmed by 7 bases and V by 5 bases; bases with no gene match: 9. CDR3 loop: CASSPGLAARNGELFF. The DNA for the CDR3 is TGTGCCAGCAGTCCGGGACTAGCGGCGCGAAACGGGGAGCTGTTTTTT.

V gene TRBV4-1 combines with J gene TRBJ1-5; tentatively, D is TRBD1 (5 bases). Germline values: CDR1 MGHRA, CDR2 YSYEKL. V lost 4 bases to trimming and J lost 0 bases, with 16 bases between them. The CDR3 runs 17 residues. The CDR3 DNA reads TGCGCCAGCAGCCCCATTCGGGGGATGAGTAGCAATCAGCCCCAGCATTTT. Its translation is CASSPIRGMSSNQPQHF.

V and J are TRBV7-2 and TRBJ1-5; D may be TRBD1 (6 bases). Germline V gene lookup returns CDR1 SGHTA and CDR2 FQGNSA. Trimming cost V 4 bases and J 6 bases, with 16 bases left between them. CDR3 length equals 15 residues. This chain's CDR3 is CASSSSGGAGQPQHF. The CDR3 nucleotides are TGTGCCAGCAGCTCTAGTGGGGGGGCCGGTCAGCCCCAGCATTTT.